This T cell receptor (beta chain) is drawn from a study of blood T cell repertoires in COVID-19. Study background: PBMCs, B-cell-depleted T cells, or T cells were the source of the cDNA or gDNA that made up the material.

Some clones are missing from TCRdb's copy, which holds only in-frame ones; the method was immunoSEQ multiplex PCR. The top ten clones hold 17% of a sample with approximately 100,000 clones, around 90% of them seen once. Germline CDR1 reads SGHTS; CDR2 reads YDEGEE. V was shortened by 3 bases and J by 6 bases, with 24 bases between the two germline ends. The length of the CDR3 is 17 residues. The TCR originated in a woman aged 80 or older in a cohort sampled during active COVID-19. Sequencing used peripheral blood. The V call is TRBV5-8, the J call TRBJ1-2, with D tentatively TRBD1 (6 bases). The CDR3 sequence is CASSSPISDRKGHGYTF. The CDR3 DNA reads TGTGCCAGCAGCTCCCCGATTTCCGACAGGAAAGGACATGGCTACACCTTC.